The next 6 T cell receptor beta chains were all read from a single sample in a study of OX40 agonist ivuxolimab in advanced cancers. The protocol was immunoSEQ multiplex PCR, while the TCRdb copy is restricted to in-frame clones and leaves out a portion. The repertoire holds roughly 53,000 clones, over 80% seen once, with over 2.5% in the top ten. The sample consisted of CD4+ or CD8+ T cells sorted from blood, taken in a trial of the OX40 agonist ivuxolimab. These receptor sequences come from an adult with an advanced solid tumor such as melanoma, head and neck, liver or kidney cancer.

In this sample, this clone turned up a few times. The chain combines TRBV25-1 with TRBJ1-3; D perhaps matches TRBD1 (5 bases). V lost 6 bases, J lost 12 bases, and 18 bases lay in between. CDR1 is MGHDK and CDR2 is SYGVNS in the germline V gene. The CDR3 runs to 13 residues. The CDR3: CASSGGTVPLIYF. CDR3 in DNA: TGTGCCAGCAGCGGTGGGACTGTTCCTCTCATATATTTT.

In its sample, this clone was seen once. The chain combines TRBV7-9 with TRBJ2-7, with 7 nucleotides matching TRBD2. The V gene's germline CDR1 is SEHNR and CDR2 FQNEAQ (reference sequence). This CDR3 spans 16 amino acids. The V segment lost 4 bases and the J segment 0 bases; nucleotides outside the gene matches: 9. In DNA, the CDR3 is TGTGCCAGCAGCTCAGTGGGAGCGGGGCCCTCCTACGAGCAGTACTTC. Protein product: CASSSVGAGPSYEQYF. Filled out from reference TRBV7-9 and TRBJ2-7, the complete variable domain reads DTGVSQNPRHKITKRGQNVTFRCDPISEHNRLYWYRQTLGQGPEFLTYFQNEAQLEKSRLLSDRFSAERPKGSFSTLEIQRTEQGDSAMYLCASSSVGAGPSYEQYFGPGTRLTVT.

CDR3 sequence reads: CASSQDYGDTEAFF. CDR3 bases: TGCGCCAGCAGCCAAGATTATGGGGACACTGAAGCTTTCTTT. The J gene is TRBJ1-1, the V gene TRBV4-3; unclear D gene. This CDR3 region has 14 residues. Looked up from germline, CDR1 is LGHNA and CDR2 is YSLEER. V lost 0 bases and J 3 bases, leaving 8 bases between the germline ends.

The rearrangement links TRBV25-1 to TRBJ1-6, with 7 bases identical to TRBD1. The CDR3 runs to 14 residues. Looked up from germline, CDR1 is MGHDK and CDR2 is SYGVNS. V lost 4 bases, J lost 8 bases, and 5 bases stayed unmatched. The CDR3 DNA reads TGTGCCAGCAGTGGGGTACAGGGGTATTCACCCCTCCACTTT. This codes for CASSGVQGYSPLHF. The full variable domain, rest sourced from reference TRBV25-1 and TRBJ1-6, is EADIYQTPRYLVIGTGKKITLECSQTMGHDKMYWYQQDPGMELHLIHYSYGVNSTEKGDLSSESTVSRIRTEHFPLTLESARPSHTSQYLCASSGVQGYSPLHFGNGTRLTVT.

The rearrangement links TRBV6-1 to TRBJ2-5, with D hard to call. The CDR3 spans 13 residues. Looked up from germline, CDR1 is MNHNS and CDR2 is SASEGT. Trimming pared 6 bases from V and 5 bases from J, leaving 13 bases between. The CDR3: CASRGPVGETQYF. CDR3 nucleotide sequence: TGTGCCAGCAGGGGCCCTGTCGGGGAGACCCAGTACTTC.

The CDR3 reads CASRTDRAQSEQYF. CDR3 DNA sequence: TGTGCCAGCAGAACAGACAGGGCGCAGAGCGAGCAGTACTTC. J is TRBJ2-7 and V is TRBV6-1; 7 bases align to TRBD1. The V gene end was trimmed by 6 bases and the J gene end by 6 bases; junction bases not matched to a gene: 11. Germline V gives CDR1 MNHNS, CDR2 SASEGT. The CDR3 consists of 14 residues.